This passage covers 32 T cell receptor beta chains from one sample sequenced in a study of blood T cell repertoires in COVID-19. The table came from immunoSEQ multiplex PCR; TCRdb's copy has only in-frame clones and leaves some out. The sample yields about 84,000 clones, 65% to 85% seen once. Sequences were obtained from peripheral blood. The receptors come from a man aged 80 or over with active or convalescent COVID-19.

The rearrangement links TRBV4-3 to TRBJ1-1; D unclear. The CDR3 covers 13 residues. The germline CDR1 and CDR2 sequences are LGHNA and YSLEER. V lost 4 bases to trimming and J lost 3 bases, with 9 bases between them. This CDR3 reads CASSRGRDTEAFF. The CDR3 region has the DNA TGCGCCAGCAGCCGTGGGCGGGACACTGAAGCTTTCTTT.

The chain links TRBV9 to TRBJ1-1; D gene uncertain. This CDR3 contains 14 residues. CDR1 is SGDLS and CDR2 is YYNGEE in the germline V gene. Trimming cost V 2 bases and J 1 base, with 9 bases left between them. CDR3 in amino acids: CASSVEPANTEAFF. The CDR3 DNA is TGTGCCAGCAGCGTTGAGCCCGCGAACACTGAAGCTTTCTTT.

The chain couples TRBV18 to TRBJ2-2, with 7 nucleotides matching TRBD1. Germline CDR1 is KGHSH and CDR2 is LQKENI. The CDR3 runs to 15 residues. The V and J ends lost 4 bases and 0 bases, in that order; junction bases with no gene match: 2. The CDR3 reads CASSLGTANTGELFF. The CDR3 bases are TGTGCCAGCTCACTAGGGACAGCGAACACCGGGGAGCTGTTTTTT.

The chain employs TRBV29-1 and TRBJ1-3, with TRBD1 as a possible D gene (5 bases). Germline loops: CDR1 SQVTM, CDR2 ANQGSEA. Between the trimmed V and J ends, which lost 2 bases and 5 bases, there was a span of 10 bases. There are 13 residues in the CDR3. CDR3 in amino acids: CSVEQGSRNTIYF. In DNA form, the CDR3 reads TGCAGCGTTGAACAGGGAAGTAGAAACACCATATATTTT.

The chain links TRBV29-1 to TRBJ2-1, with TRBD2 matching over 12 bases. After removal of 3 bases from V and 4 bases from J, the junction contained 7 bases not matched to a gene. Germline V gene sequence: CDR1 SQVTM, CDR2 ANQGSEA. This CDR3 is built from 16 residues. The CDR3 region has the DNA TGCAGCGTTGACGGGCTAGCGGGAGGGCGGTACAATGAGCAGTTCTTC. Protein product: CSVDGLAGGRYNEQFF.

This sequence joins TRBV7-2 and TRBJ2-1; D not resolved. This CDR3 is built from 11 residues. V was trimmed by 4 bases and J by 10 bases, leaving 8 bases between them. The germline gives CDR1 SGHTA, CDR2 FQGNSA. The CDR3 DNA sequence: TGTGCCAGCAGCTACATTCGAGAGCAGTTCTTC. This encodes CASSYIREQFF. Filled out from reference TRBV7-2 and TRBJ2-1, the complete variable domain reads GAGVSQSPSNKVTEKGKDVELRCDPISGHTALYWYRQSLGQGLEFLIYFQGNSAPDKSGLPSDRFSAERTGGSVSTLTIQRTQQEDSAVYLCASSYIREQFFGPGTRLTVL.

V and J are TRBV30 and TRBJ1-6, with a possible D match to TRBD1 (6 bases). The CDR3 loop spans 14 amino acids. Germline lookup yields CDR1 GTSNPN and CDR2 SVGIG (reference sequence). Trimming left V 3 bases short and J 11 bases short, with 17 bases between. Here the CDR3 DNA reads TGTGCCTGGAGCCGGCGGACAGTCGGGGCACCCCTCCACTTT. Translation gives CAWSRRTVGAPLHF.

The chain joins TRBV14 to TRBJ2-2; TRBD1 aligns across 10 bases. V was clipped by 1 base and J by 5 bases; unmatched bases: 1. This CDR3 has 15 amino acids. Per the germline V gene, CDR1 is SGHDN and CDR2 is FVKESK. The CDR3 loop is CASSQGQGATGELFF. The DNA of the CDR3 is TGTGCCAGCAGCCAAGGACAGGGGGCGACCGGGGAGCTGTTTTTT.

The V and J genes are TRBV6-5 and TRBJ2-7, with 8 bases that match TRBD1. Per the germline V gene, CDR1 is MNHEY and CDR2 is SVGAGI. This CDR3 spans 14 amino acids. J lost 2 bases, V lost 11 bases, and 11 bases had no gene match. CDR3 DNA: TGTGCCGGAGGCGGGACAGGAGTCACCTACGAGCAGTACTTC. The encoded protein is CAGGGTGVTYEQYF.

J is TRBJ1-6 and V is TRBV6-6; D is ambiguous. The CDR3 totals 14 residues. V was shortened by 5 bases and J by 8 bases, with 13 bases between the two germline ends. Looked up from germline, CDR1 is MNHNY and CDR2 is SVGAGI (reference sequence). The CDR3: CASSPFLRDSPLHF. The CDR3 nucleotides read TGTGCCAGCAGTCCATTCCTGAGGGATTCACCCCTCCACTTT.

The chain couples TRBV10-3 to TRBJ2-2, with 7 bases that match TRBD1. The junction had 5 bases not matched to a gene; V was cut back by 10 bases and J by 3 bases. This CDR3 comprises 13 residues. The V gene's germline CDR1 is ENHRY and CDR2 SYGVKD. This chain's CDR3 is CATRDSDTGELFF. Here the CDR3 DNA reads TGTGCCACCCGGGACAGCGACACCGGGGAGCTGTTTTTT.

The V gene is TRBV6-1, the J gene TRBJ2-5; TRBD1 matches at 12 bases. The germline V gene has CDR1 MNHNS and CDR2 SASEGT. The CDR3 is 16 residues long. V shed 3 bases and J 5 bases; nucleotides not matched to a gene: 7. The CDR3 DNA sequence: TGTGCCAGCAGTGATCCGGGACAGGGGGCGGGTGAGACCCAGTACTTC. Translating it yields CASSDPGQGAGETQYF.

The V and J genes are TRBV19 and TRBJ2-7; maybe TRBD2 (7 bases). Germline CDR1 and CDR2: LNHDA and SQIVND (reference sequence). This CDR3 is built from 16 residues. V was pared by 11 bases and J by 2 bases, with 25 bases between. CDR3 loop: CARPPHGEGVPYEQYF. DNA for the CDR3: TGTGCCCGTCCCCCCCACGGGGAGGGGGTCCCCTACGAGCAGTACTTC. Full variable domain (outside the CDR3, taken from reference TRBV19 and TRBJ2-7): DGGITQSPKYLFRKEGQNVTLSCEQNLNHDAMYWYRQDPGQGLRLIYYSQIVNDFQKGDIAEGYSVSREKKESFPLTVTSAQKNPTAFYLCARPPHGEGVPYEQYFGPGTRLTVT.

CDR3 DNA sequence: TGCGCCAGCAGCCAAGATCAACCTCCCTTTCTCCTAGCGGGTACGTACGAGCAGTACTTC. Translating gives CASSQDQPPFLLAGTYEQYF. V is TRBV4-3 and J is TRBJ2-7, with 8 bases matching TRBD2. The CDR3 consists of 20 residues. Germline lookup yields CDR1 LGHNA and CDR2 YSLEER. Trimming took 0 bases from V and 4 from J; bases not matched to a gene: 20.

The chain has TRBV2 and TRBJ2-2; tentative D call: TRBD2 (6 bases). The V gene's germline CDR1 is SNHLY and CDR2 FYNNEI. With 8 bases removed from V and 1 base from J, the gap between germline ends came to 14 bases. CDR3 length equals 15 residues. Here the CDR3 reads CASLGQGGNTGELFF. CDR3 DNA: TGTGCCAGCCTGGGGCAGGGAGGGAACACCGGGGAGCTGTTTTTT.

This clone was seen a few times. The rearrangement uses TRBV6-5 and TRBJ2-3, with 10 bases lining up with TRBD2. Per the germline V gene, CDR1 is MNHEY and CDR2 is SVGAGI. V was clipped by 11 bases and J by 5 bases; unmatched bases: 4. The CDR3 has 12 amino acids. CDR3 coding DNA: TGTGCCGCTAGCGGGAGTGAAGATACGCAGTATTTT. Its translation: CAASGSEDTQYF.

This chain links TRBV19 with TRBJ1-4, with 7 nucleotides matching TRBD1. The CDR3 contains 14 residues. V lost 3 bases, J lost 8 bases, and 6 bases stayed unmatched. Germline V CDR1 and CDR2: LNHDA, SQIVND (reference sequence). The CDR3 DNA is TGTGCCAGTAGTATCGGCGGGACAGTCGAAAAACTGTTTTTT. This sequence encodes CASSIGGTVEKLFF.

This chain links TRBV27 with TRBJ1-1; 7 bases are shared with TRBD1. Germline values: CDR1 MNHEY, CDR2 SMNVEV (reference sequence). CDR3 length: 17 amino acids. V shed 4 bases and J 1 base; nucleotides not matched to a gene: 12. CDR3 DNA: TGTGCCAGCAGTTCCCCCCGAGGGGGCCCACGGAACACTGAAGCTTTCTTT. Its protein product is CASSSPRGGPRNTEAFF.

The gene calls are TRBV7-2 and TRBJ1-5, with TRBD1 identical over 8 bases. Trimming removed 5 bases from V and 6 bases from J; junction bases left unmatched: 9. Germline CDR1 is SGHTA and CDR2 is FQGNSA. The CDR3 length is 15 residues. In DNA form, the CDR3 reads TGTGCCAGCAGCAGACAGACAGGGGAGGGTCAGCCCCAGCATTTT. This codes for CASSRQTGEGQPQHF.

This clone was found once. The chain is built from TRBV10-3 and TRBJ2-2; D might be TRBD2 (5 bases). Germline lookup yields CDR1 ENHRY and CDR2 SYGVKD. The CDR3 is 12 amino acids. V lost 4 bases to trimming and J lost 9 bases, with 9 bases between them. The CDR3: CAISGTSRELFF. The CDR3 region has the DNA TGTGCCATCAGTGGGACTTCACGGGAGCTGTTTTTT.

J is TRBJ1-2 and V is TRBV4-3, with 8 bases that match TRBD1. The germline CDR1 and CDR2 sequences are LGHNA and YSLEER. V lost 4 bases to trimming and J lost 8 bases; unmatched junction nucleotides: 6. The CDR3 length is 13 residues. CDR3 sequence: CASSPRTGLGYTF. The CDR3 region has the DNA TGCGCCAGCAGCCCACGGACAGGGTTGGGCTACACCTTC.

This clone was recorded a few times. The V and J genes are TRBV7-3 and TRBJ2-3; 8 nucleotides match TRBD2. The trim removed 2 bases at V and 3 bases at J, leaving 7 bases unmatched. CDR1 and CDR2 from the germline V gene are SGHTA and FQGTGA. This CDR3 is 16 amino acids long. The DNA of the CDR3 is TGTGCCAGCAGCTTAGTCGCGGGGGGTTCAACAGATACGCAGTATTTT. Encoded protein: CASSLVAGGSTDTQYF.

This sequence joins TRBV29-1 and TRBJ1-6; 9 bases align to TRBD1. This CDR3 contains 13 residues. In germline, CDR1 is SQVTM, CDR2 ANQGSEA. V shed 6 bases and J 4 bases; nucleotides not matched to a gene: 1. The CDR3 loop is CSVGQGYNSPLHF. In nucleotides, the CDR3 is TGCAGCGTAGGACAGGGGTATAATTCACCCCTCCACTTT.

The rearrangement links TRBV28 to TRBJ1-2; the D is unclear. Germline CDR1 MDHEN, CDR2 SYDVKM. The CDR3 is made up of 14 amino acids. Trimming took 5 bases from V and 6 from J, leaving 16 bases between them. The CDR3 sequence: CASSSGVNRDGYTF. The CDR3 DNA is TGTGCCAGCAGTAGTGGTGTCAACCGGGATGGCTACACCTTC.

The chain combines TRBV19 with TRBJ1-1, with TRBD1 matching 7 bases. Germline V CDR1 and CDR2: LNHDA, SQIVND (reference sequence). The CDR3 runs 14 residues. Germline trimming cut 7 bases from V and 8 bases from J; bases unmatched to any gene: 13. The CDR3 sequence is CASTLPTGFSEAFF. Here the CDR3 DNA reads TGTGCCAGTACCCTACCGACAGGGTTCAGCGAAGCTTTCTTT.

The chain links TRBV14 to TRBJ1-1; D ambiguous. The CDR3 runs 13 residues. Germline CDR1 is SGHDN and CDR2 is FVKESK. With 5 bases removed from V and 1 base from J, the gap between germline ends came to 8 bases. In nucleotides, the CDR3 is TGTGCCAGCAGCAATTGGCAGAACACTGAAGCTTTCTTT. This gives the protein CASSNWQNTEAFF.

This clone came up many times. The V call is TRBV2, the J call TRBJ1-5, with D possibly matching TRBD1 (5 bases). The germline V gene has CDR1 SNHLY and CDR2 FYNNEI. The CDR3 runs 13 residues. V was cut by 6 bases and J by 6 bases, with 12 bases left in between. The CDR3 region has the DNA TGTGCCAGCAGCCAGGGTGCGAGTCAGCCCCAGCATTTT. Its protein is CASSQGASQPQHF.

This sequence joins TRBV5-1 and TRBJ2-5; TRBD1 is a possible D gene (5 bases). The germline V gene has CDR1 SGHRS and CDR2 YFSETQ. With 1 base removed from V and 2 bases from J, the gap between germline ends came to 9 bases. There are 14 residues in the CDR3. The CDR3 here is CASSLSAGQETQYF. CDR3 nucleotide sequence: TGCGCCAGCAGCTTGTCGGCAGGGCAAGAGACCCAGTACTTC.

V and J are TRBV7-9 and TRBJ1-1; D gene ambiguous. The CDR3 sequence is 16 residues long. Germline CDR1 SEHNR, CDR2 FQNEAQ (reference sequence). V lost 5 bases and J 3 bases, leaving 19 bases between the germline ends. CDR3 nucleotide sequence: TGTGCCAGCAGCCAGATCGGGTTTAGTGTGCACACTGAAGCTTTCTTT. As protein: CASSQIGFSVHTEAFF.

The chain has TRBV10-3 and TRBJ1-1; a weak D match, TRBD1 (5 bases). V dropped 4 bases and J dropped 8 bases, with 14 bases sitting between them. This CDR3 comprises 13 residues. Germline V gene sequence: CDR1 ENHRY, CDR2 SYGVKD. CDR3 amino acids: CAISVGGDQEAFF. CDR3 bases: TGTGCCATCAGTGTTGGAGGGGACCAAGAAGCTTTCTTT.

This chain links TRBV5-5 with TRBJ2-5, with D possibly matching TRBD1 (6 bases). V was shortened by 2 bases and J by 5 bases, with 10 bases between the two germline ends. The CDR3 consists of 13 residues. CDR1 SGHKS and CDR2 YYEKEE come from the germline V gene (reference sequence). The CDR3 loop is CASSLTGLETQYF. The CDR3 DNA follows: TGTGCCAGCAGCTTAACAGGGTTGGAGACCCAGTACTTC.

This chain links TRBV4-2 with TRBJ2-1, with D possibly being TRBD2 (8 bases). From germline, CDR1 is LGHNA and CDR2 YNFKEQ. The CDR3 has 18 amino acids. Trimming pared 4 bases from V and 6 bases from J, leaving 25 bases between. The DNA for the CDR3 is TGTGCCAGCAGCCCCCCTGGGACAGCGGGAGTAGGGGCCAATGAGCAGTTCTTC. This translates into CASSPPGTAGVGANEQFF.